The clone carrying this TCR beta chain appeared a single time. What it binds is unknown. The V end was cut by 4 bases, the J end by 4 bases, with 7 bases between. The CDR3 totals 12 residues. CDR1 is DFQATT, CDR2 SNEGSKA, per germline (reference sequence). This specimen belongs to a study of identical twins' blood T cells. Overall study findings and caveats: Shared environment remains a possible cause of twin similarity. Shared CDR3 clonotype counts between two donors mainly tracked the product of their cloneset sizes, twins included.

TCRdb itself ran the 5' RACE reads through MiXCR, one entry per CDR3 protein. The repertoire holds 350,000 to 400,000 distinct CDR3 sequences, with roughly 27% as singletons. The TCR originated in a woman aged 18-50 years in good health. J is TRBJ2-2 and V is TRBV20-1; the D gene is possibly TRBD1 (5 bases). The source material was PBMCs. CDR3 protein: CSATGFTGELFF. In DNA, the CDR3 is TGCAGTGCTACAGGGTTCACCGGGGAGCTGTTTTTT.